These 2 T cell receptor beta chains came from one sample sequenced in a study of tissue T cells after allogeneic stem cell transplantation. Time point noted: mouse harvest day 14 after allogeneic transplant. Mouse grafts combined 10^7 T-cell-depleted bone marrow cells with 10^6 splenic CD5+ T cells. Using immunoSEQ multiplex PCR, the repertoire was profiled, and TCRdb retains in-frame clones only, with some absent. Of about 8,300 clones in the sample, about 37% are singletons; the top ten hold approximately 3.4%. The sequencing input was skin. These receptor sequences come from a female BALB/c mouse given C57BL/6 T cells with graft-versus-host disease after an allogeneic hematopoietic cell transplant.

This clone showed up just a few times. Each gene name is a mouse one. The read ends 1 residue before the CDR3 terminus; that terminus is restored from the germline J gene. J is TRBJ2-7 and V is TRBV13-2; TRBD2 agrees at 9 bases. The CDR3 is 13 residues long. Germline CDR1 NNHNN, CDR2 SYGAGS (reference sequence). V lost 2 bases, J lost 5 bases, and 2 bases stayed unmatched. CDR3 protein: CASGEWGGDEQYF. The covered CDR3 bases are TGTGCCAGCGGTGAATGGGGGGGCGATGAACAGTAC.

Worth noting for this clone: The listed genes are named as in mouse. The missing CDR3 end, 1 residue past where the read stops, is filled in from the germline J gene. The chain employs TRBV3 and TRBJ1-4; no reliable D call. This CDR3 spans 14 amino acids. The germline V gene has CDR1 SNHLY and CDR2 FYNGKV (reference sequence). V lost 1 base to trimming and J lost 0 bases, with 3 bases between them. Here the CDR3 reads CASSLDISNERLFF. The covered CDR3 bases are TGTGCCAGCAGCTTAGACATTTCCAACGAAAGATTATTT.